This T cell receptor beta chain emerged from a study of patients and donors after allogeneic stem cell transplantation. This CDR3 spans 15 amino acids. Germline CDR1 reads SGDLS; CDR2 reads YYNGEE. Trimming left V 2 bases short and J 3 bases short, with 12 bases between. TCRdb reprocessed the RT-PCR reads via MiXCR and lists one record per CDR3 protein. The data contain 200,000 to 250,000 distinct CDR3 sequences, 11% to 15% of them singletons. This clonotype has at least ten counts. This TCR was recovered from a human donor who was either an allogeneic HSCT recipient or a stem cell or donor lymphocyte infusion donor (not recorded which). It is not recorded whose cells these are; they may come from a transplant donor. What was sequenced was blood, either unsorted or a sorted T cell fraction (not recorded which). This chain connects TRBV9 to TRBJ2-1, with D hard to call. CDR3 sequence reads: CASSVSITGYNEQFF. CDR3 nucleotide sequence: TGTGCCAGCAGCGTGAGCATCACGGGCTACAATGAGCAGTTCTTC.